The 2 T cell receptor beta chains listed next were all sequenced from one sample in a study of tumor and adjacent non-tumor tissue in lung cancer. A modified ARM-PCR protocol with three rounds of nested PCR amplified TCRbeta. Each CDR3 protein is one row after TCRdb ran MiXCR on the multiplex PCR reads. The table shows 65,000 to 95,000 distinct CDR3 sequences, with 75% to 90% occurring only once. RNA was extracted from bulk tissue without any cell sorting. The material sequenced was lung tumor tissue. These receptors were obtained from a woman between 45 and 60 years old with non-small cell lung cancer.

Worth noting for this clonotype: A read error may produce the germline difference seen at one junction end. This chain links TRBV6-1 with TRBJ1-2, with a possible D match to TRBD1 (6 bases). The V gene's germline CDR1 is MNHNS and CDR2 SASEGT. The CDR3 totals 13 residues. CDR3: CASSWDINYGYTF. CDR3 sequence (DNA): TGCGCCAGCAGTTGGGACATTAACTATGGTTACACCTTC.

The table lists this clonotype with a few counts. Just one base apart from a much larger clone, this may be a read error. CDR3 loop: CSAQDEGRGGNQPQHF. The CDR3 bases are TGCAGTGCTCAAGACGAGGGTCGTGGTGGCAATCAGCCCCAGCATTTT. The rearrangement joins TRBV20-1 to TRBJ1-5, with D unclear. Germline V gene sequence: CDR1 DFQATT, CDR2 SNEGSKA (reference sequence). V gave up 5 bases and J gave up 2 bases, with 19 bases separating them. The CDR3 runs 16 residues.